These T cell receptor beta chains were read from a single sample in a study of regulatory T cells in long-lasting Graves disease. TCRdb re-called the multiplex PCR reads through MiXCR, storing one row per CDR3 protein. The profile covers about 500,000 distinct CDR3 sequences, with around 12% appearing a single time and roughly 8.9% taken by the ten largest. The sample was also linked to a second study, of T cells in Graves' hyperthyroidism and ophthalmopathy.

The sequences come from peripheral blood mononuclear cells (PBMCs), collected at new diagnosis, from a patient treated with antithyroid drugs. The receptors were gathered from a woman aged 25-40 years with Graves disease. Both conserved end residues are part of each CDR3. The order of the fields is CDR3 length, clone size, D gene, J gene, V gene, CDR3 protein, CDR3 DNA. The D gene is left open where the match is weak. Rows give clone size only sometimes, using once, few, many, or a class for an expanded clone.

len: 20
abundance: .
d_gene: TRBD1
j_gene: TRBJ1-5
v_gene: TRBV19
CDR3aa: CASRLYSGTGISHSNQPQHF
CDR3nt: TGTGCCAGTAGACTCTATTCCGGGACAGGCATATCTCATAGCAATCAGCCCCAGCATTTT

len: 17
abundance: many
d_gene: TRBD1
j_gene: TRBJ1-4
v_gene: TRBV28
CDR3aa: CASTSPEGQSTNEKLFF
CDR3nt: TGTGCCAGCACCTCCCCGGAGGGACAGTCGACTAATGAAAAACTGTTTTTT

len: 17
abundance: few
d_gene: TRBD2
j_gene: TRBJ2-1
v_gene: TRBV19
CDR3aa: CASSANSGRAMYNEQFF
CDR3nt: TGTGCCAGTAGTGCAAATAGCGGGAGGGCGATGTACAATGAGCAGTTCTTC

len: 15
abundance: once
d_gene: TRBD1
j_gene: TRBJ1-4
v_gene: TRBV20-1
CDR3aa: CSAGLYVGQDEKLVF
CDR3nt: TGCAGTGCTGGACTCTATGTCGGACAGGATGAAAAACTGGTTTTT

len: 16
abundance: few
d_gene: .
j_gene: TRBJ2-1
v_gene: TRBV6-1
CDR3aa: CASSHDTLSSNYEQFF
CDR3nt: TGTGCCAGCAGTCACGACACACTATCCAGTAACTACGAGCAGTTCTTC

len: 18
abundance: few
d_gene: TRBD2
j_gene: TRBJ2-7
v_gene: TRBV5-1
CDR3aa: CASSLAAASGILLYEQYF
CDR3nt: TGCGCCAGCAGCTTGGCCGCGGCTAGCGGGATCCTACTCTACGAGCAGTACTTC

len: 15
abundance: many
d_gene: .
j_gene: TRBJ1-5
v_gene: TRBV20-1
CDR3aa: CSARVRHSSNQPQHF
CDR3nt: TGCAGTGCTAGAGTACGACATTCTAGCAATCAGCCCCAGCATTTT

len: 16
abundance: .
d_gene: .
j_gene: TRBJ1-5
v_gene: TRBV28
CDR3aa: CASEFASTLSNQPQHF
CDR3nt: TGTGCCAGCGAGTTCGCGTCAACCCTGAGTAATCAGCCCCAGCATTTT

len: 15
abundance: many
d_gene: .
j_gene: TRBJ2-5
v_gene: TRBV12-3/TRBV12-4
CDR3aa: CASSFRSGDIETQYF
CDR3nt: TGTGCCAGCAGTTTTAGATCGGGGGATATAGAGACCCAGTACTTC

len: 16
abundance: .
d_gene: .
j_gene: TRBJ2-3
v_gene: TRBV4-3
CDR3aa: CASSPLRTGGPDTQYF
CDR3nt: TGCGCCAGCAGCCCACTCCGGACCGGGGGCCCAGATACGCAGTATTTT

len: 16
abundance: many
d_gene: .
j_gene: TRBJ2-6
v_gene: TRBV11-3
CDR3aa: CASSLTDTSGANVLTF
CDR3nt: TGTGCCAGCAGCTTGACCGACACCTCTGGGGCCAACGTCCTGACTTTC

len: 17
abundance: few
d_gene: TRBD2
j_gene: TRBJ2-7
v_gene: TRBV3-1
CDR3aa: CASSQDLPSGRVYEQYF
CDR3nt: TGTGCCAGCAGCCAAGACCTTCCTAGCGGGAGGGTCTACGAGCAGTACTTC

len: 17
abundance: few
d_gene: .
j_gene: TRBJ1-5
v_gene: TRBV4-1
CDR3aa: CASSLTAAVASNQPQHF
CDR3nt: TGCGCCAGCAGCCTGACAGCAGCGGTAGCCAGCAATCAGCCCCAGCATTTT

len: 13
abundance: many
d_gene: .
j_gene: TRBJ2-2
v_gene: TRBV19
CDR3aa: CASAVRSTGELFF
CDR3nt: TGTGCCAGTGCAGTCCGGTCAACCGGGGAGCTGTTTTTT

len: 16
abundance: .
d_gene: TRBD2
j_gene: TRBJ2-1
v_gene: TRBV6-5
CDR3aa: CASSYFPAGGLDEQFF
CDR3nt: TGTGCCAGCAGTTACTTCCCAGCGGGAGGGCTCGATGAGCAGTTCTTC

len: 12
abundance: many
d_gene: .
j_gene: TRBJ2-1
v_gene: TRBV12-3/TRBV12-4
CDR3aa: CASSFGSNEQFF
CDR3nt: TGTGCCAGCAGTTTCGGCTCCAATGAGCAGTTCTTC

len: 17
abundance: few
d_gene: .
j_gene: TRBJ2-5
v_gene: TRBV15
CDR3aa: CATSRLGPKGVQETQYF
CDR3nt: TGTGCCACCAGCAGATTAGGGCCCAAGGGGGTTCAAGAGACCCAGTACTTC

len: 14
abundance: many
d_gene: TRBD1
j_gene: TRBJ1-5
v_gene: TRBV18
CDR3aa: CASSLDRANQPQHF
CDR3nt: TGTGCCAGCAGCTTAGACAGGGCGAATCAGCCCCAGCATTTT

len: 16
abundance: many
d_gene: .
j_gene: TRBJ2-7
v_gene: TRBV4-2
CDR3aa: CASSLDIVISGYEQYF
CDR3nt: TGTGCCAGCAGCCTGGATATCGTGATAAGTGGGTACGAGCAGTACTTC

len: 14
abundance: .
d_gene: TRBD1
j_gene: TRBJ2-7
v_gene: TRBV11-3
CDR3aa: CASSLTGGPYEQYF
CDR3nt: TGTGCCAGCAGCCTGACAGGGGGACCCTACGAGCAGTACTTC

len: 16
abundance: .
d_gene: TRBD2
j_gene: TRBJ2-3
v_gene: TRBV7-9
CDR3aa: CASRFHSGSGADTQYF
CDR3nt: TGTGCCAGCAGGTTCCATAGCGGGAGTGGAGCAGATACGCAGTATTTT

len: 18
abundance: many
d_gene: TRBD1
j_gene: TRBJ1-6
v_gene: TRBV6-1
CDR3aa: CASSLSTGGLPYNSPLHF
CDR3nt: TGTGCCAGCAGTCTATCGACAGGGGGGTTGCCCTATAATTCACCCCTCCACTTT

len: 12
abundance: few
d_gene: TRBD1
j_gene: TRBJ2-7
v_gene: TRBV29-1
CDR3aa: CSVRRGPYEQYF
CDR3nt: TGCAGCGTGCGCAGGGGGCCGTACGAGCAGTACTTC

len: 16
abundance: many
d_gene: .
j_gene: TRBJ1-1
v_gene: TRBV11-2
CDR3aa: CASSLGERSRNTEAFF
CDR3nt: TGTGCCAGCAGCTTAGGGGAGAGAAGTCGGAACACTGAAGCTTTCTTT

len: 17
abundance: few
d_gene: .
j_gene: TRBJ1-2
v_gene: TRBV7-9
CDR3aa: CASSFTGTKFPNYGYTF
CDR3nt: TGTGCCAGCAGCTTTACCGGGACAAAGTTTCCGAACTATGGCTACACCTTC

len: 14
abundance: few
d_gene: .
j_gene: TRBJ1-2
v_gene: TRBV10-3
CDR3aa: CAISEAAATYGYTF
CDR3nt: TGTGCCATCAGTGAGGCCGCCGCGACGTATGGCTACACCTTC

len: 16
abundance: many
d_gene: .
j_gene: TRBJ2-5
v_gene: TRBV28
CDR3aa: CASSRGDRLRGVTQYF
CDR3nt: TGTGCCAGCAGTCGGGGGGACAGGCTGAGAGGGGTGACCCAGTACTTC

len: 14
abundance: many
d_gene: .
j_gene: TRBJ2-2
v_gene: TRBV30
CDR3aa: CAWNRQANTGELFF
CDR3nt: TGTGCCTGGAATCGACAGGCTAACACCGGGGAGCTGTTTTTT

len: 12
abundance: many
d_gene: .
j_gene: TRBJ1-4
v_gene: TRBV2
CDR3aa: CASNRVMGKLFF
CDR3nt: TGTGCCAGCAACAGGGTGATGGGAAAACTGTTTTTT

len: 14
abundance: few
d_gene: .
j_gene: TRBJ1-3
v_gene: TRBV6-5
CDR3aa: CASSSGTTGNTIYF
CDR3nt: TGTGCCAGCAGTTCGGGGACGACTGGAAACACCATATATTTT

len: 17
abundance: .
d_gene: TRBD2
j_gene: TRBJ2-3
v_gene: TRBV4-1
CDR3aa: CASSHPLAGGLTDTQYF
CDR3nt: TGCGCCAGCAGCCACCCACTAGCGGGAGGACTCACAGATACGCAGTATTTT

len: 15
abundance: many
d_gene: TRBD2
j_gene: TRBJ2-1
v_gene: TRBV20-1
CDR3aa: CSASTGLAGGNEQFF
CDR3nt: TGCAGTGCCTCGACCGGACTAGCGGGAGGGAATGAGCAGTTCTTC

len: 14
abundance: many
d_gene: TRBD1
j_gene: TRBJ1-2
v_gene: TRBV2
CDR3aa: CASSWGQLNYGYTF
CDR3nt: TGTGCCAGCAGTTGGGGACAGCTAAACTATGGCTACACCTTC

len: 12
abundance: many
d_gene: .
j_gene: TRBJ2-7
v_gene: TRBV27
CDR3aa: CASTFSLYEQYF
CDR3nt: TGTGCCAGCACCTTCTCCCTCTACGAGCAGTACTTC

len: 15
abundance: many
d_gene: TRBD1
j_gene: TRBJ2-1
v_gene: TRBV5-4
CDR3aa: CASSPGTGGQGEQFF
CDR3nt: TGTGCCAGCAGCCCAGGGACAGGGGGCCAGGGTGAGCAGTTCTTC

len: 15
abundance: once
d_gene: .
j_gene: TRBJ2-7
v_gene: TRBV5-4
CDR3aa: CASSLRSGGEQQQYF
CDR3nt: TGTGCCAGCAGCTTGCGGTCAGGGGGGGAGCAGCAGCAGTACTTC

len: 12
abundance: many
d_gene: .
j_gene: TRBJ1-2
v_gene: TRBV2
CDR3aa: CASSEGGYRYTF
CDR3nt: TGTGCCAGCAGTGAAGGAGGGTATCGCTACACCTTC

len: 13
abundance: few
d_gene: .
j_gene: TRBJ1-4
v_gene: TRBV20-1
CDR3aa: CSAILRIGEKLFF
CDR3nt: TGCAGTGCTATCCTAAGAATCGGCGAAAAACTGTTTTTT

len: 13
abundance: many
d_gene: .
j_gene: TRBJ2-7
v_gene: TRBV2
CDR3aa: CASSEVPSYEQYF
CDR3nt: TGTGCCAGCAGTGAGGTCCCCTCCTACGAGCAGTACTTC

len: 14
abundance: few
d_gene: .
j_gene: TRBJ1-2
v_gene: TRBV7-2
CDR3aa: CASSWQDWDYGYTF
CDR3nt: TGTGCCAGCAGCTGGCAGGATTGGGACTATGGCTACACCTTC

len: 14
abundance: few
d_gene: .
j_gene: TRBJ2-6
v_gene: TRBV9
CDR3aa: CASSPMSGANVLTF
CDR3nt: TGTGCCAGCAGCCCAATGTCTGGGGCCAACGTCCTGACTTTC

len: 14
abundance: .
d_gene: .
j_gene: TRBJ1-1
v_gene: TRBV20-1
CDR3aa: CSARGGRGNTEAFF
CDR3nt: TGCAGTGCTAGAGGGGGGAGGGGGAACACTGAAGCTTTCTTT

len: 15
abundance: many
d_gene: TRBD1
j_gene: TRBJ2-7
v_gene: TRBV6-1
CDR3aa: CASTLGTGGSDEQYF
CDR3nt: TGTGCCAGCACCCTAGGGACAGGGGGGTCGGACGAGCAGTACTTC

len: 16
abundance: .
d_gene: .
j_gene: TRBJ2-2
v_gene: TRBV24-1
CDR3aa: CATSDYGGENTGELFF
CDR3nt: TGTGCCACCAGTGATTACGGTGGGGAGAACACCGGGGAGCTGTTTTTT

len: 14
abundance: .
d_gene: .
j_gene: TRBJ1-2
v_gene: TRBV20-1
CDR3aa: CSARGGRGVYGYTF
CDR3nt: TGCAGTGCTAGAGGGGGAAGGGGTGTCTATGGCTACACCTTC

len: 14
abundance: .
d_gene: TRBD2
j_gene: TRBJ2-3
v_gene: TRBV12-3/TRBV12-4
CDR3aa: CATRTSGSTNTQYF
CDR3nt: TGTGCCACCAGGACTAGCGGGAGTACGAATACGCAGTATTTT

len: 15
abundance: few
d_gene: .
j_gene: TRBJ2-7
v_gene: TRBV9
CDR3aa: CASGSGTAGPDEQYF
CDR3nt: TGTGCCAGCGGAAGCGGGACAGCCGGGCCAGACGAGCAGTACTTC

len: 13
abundance: many
d_gene: .
j_gene: TRBJ1-1
v_gene: TRBV10-3
CDR3aa: CAISESVTMGPFF
CDR3nt: TGTGCCATCAGTGAGTCTGTCACAATGGGACCTTTCTTT

len: 16
abundance: .
d_gene: TRBD1
j_gene: TRBJ1-2
v_gene: TRBV18
CDR3aa: CASSPRTTGIDYGYTF
CDR3nt: TGTGCCAGCTCACCAAGGACGACAGGGATTGACTATGGCTACACCTTC

len: 14
abundance: many
d_gene: .
j_gene: TRBJ2-1
v_gene: TRBV19
CDR3aa: CASKDVNSYNEQFF
CDR3nt: TGTGCCAGTAAGGACGTAAATTCCTACAATGAGCAGTTCTTC

len: 15
abundance: many
d_gene: .
j_gene: TRBJ1-4
v_gene: TRBV6-9
CDR3aa: CASSYLGGLNEKLFF
CDR3nt: TGTGCCAGCAGTTACCTTGGGGGGCTTAATGAAAAACTGTTTTTT

len: 13
abundance: many
d_gene: .
j_gene: TRBJ1-5
v_gene: TRBV6-5
CDR3aa: CASSYYTNQPQHF
CDR3nt: TGTGCCAGCAGTTACTACACCAACCAGCCCCAGCATTTT

len: 16
abundance: few
d_gene: .
j_gene: TRBJ2-1
v_gene: TRBV4-3
CDR3aa: CASSQELRSSYNEQFF
CDR3nt: TGCGCCAGCAGCCAAGAACTAAGAAGCTCCTACAATGAGCAGTTCTTC

len: 15
abundance: .
d_gene: TRBD2
j_gene: TRBJ2-7
v_gene: TRBV20-1
CDR3aa: CSASHWRERGYEQYF
CDR3nt: TGCAGTGCTAGTCATTGGCGGGAGAGGGGTTACGAGCAGTACTTC